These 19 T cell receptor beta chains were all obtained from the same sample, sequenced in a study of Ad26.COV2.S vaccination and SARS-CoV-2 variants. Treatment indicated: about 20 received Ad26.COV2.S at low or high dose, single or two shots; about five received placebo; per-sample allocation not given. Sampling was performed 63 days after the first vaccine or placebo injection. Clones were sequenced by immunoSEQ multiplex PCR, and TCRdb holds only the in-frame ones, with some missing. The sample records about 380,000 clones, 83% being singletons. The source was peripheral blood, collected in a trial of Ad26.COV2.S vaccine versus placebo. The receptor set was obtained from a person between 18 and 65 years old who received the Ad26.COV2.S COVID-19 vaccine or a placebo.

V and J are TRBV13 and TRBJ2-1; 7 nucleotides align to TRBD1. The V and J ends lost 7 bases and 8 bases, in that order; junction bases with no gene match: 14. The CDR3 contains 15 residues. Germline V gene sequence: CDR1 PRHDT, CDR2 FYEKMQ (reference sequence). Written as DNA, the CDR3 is TGTGCCAGCACCTCCGGGGAGACAGGGCTGGATGAGCAGTTCTTC. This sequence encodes CASTSGETGLDEQFF.

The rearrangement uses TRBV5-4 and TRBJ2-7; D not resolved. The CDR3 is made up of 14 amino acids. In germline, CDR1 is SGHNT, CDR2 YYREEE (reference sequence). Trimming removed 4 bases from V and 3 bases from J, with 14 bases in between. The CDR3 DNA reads TGTGCCAGCAGCGCGCCCGGGTCCTACTACGAGCAGTACTTC. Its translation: CASSAPGSYYEQYF.

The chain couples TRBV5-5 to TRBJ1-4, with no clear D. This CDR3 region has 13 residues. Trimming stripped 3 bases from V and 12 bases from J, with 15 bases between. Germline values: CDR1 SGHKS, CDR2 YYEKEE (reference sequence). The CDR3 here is CASSSLDLLELFF. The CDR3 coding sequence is TGTGCCAGCAGCTCGTTGGACCTGTTGGAACTGTTTTTT.

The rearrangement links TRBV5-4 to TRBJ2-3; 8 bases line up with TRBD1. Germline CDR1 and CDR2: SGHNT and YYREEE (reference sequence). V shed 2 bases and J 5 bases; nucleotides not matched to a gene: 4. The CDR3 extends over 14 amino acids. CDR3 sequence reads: CASSFQGARDTQYF. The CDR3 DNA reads TGTGCCAGCAGCTTCCAGGGGGCACGAGATACGCAGTATTTT.

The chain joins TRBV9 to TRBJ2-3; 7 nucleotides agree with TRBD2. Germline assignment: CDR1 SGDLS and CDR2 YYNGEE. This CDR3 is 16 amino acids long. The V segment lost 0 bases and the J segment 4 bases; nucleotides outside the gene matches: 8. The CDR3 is CASSVDPAGRADTQYF. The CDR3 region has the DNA TGTGCCAGCAGCGTAGATCCAGCGGGAAGGGCAGATACGCAGTATTTT.

CDR3 in amino acids: CASSSRRGVAGVADTQYF. As DNA, the CDR3 is TGTGCCAGCAGCTCGCGGAGGGGGGTAGCGGGAGTGGCAGATACGCAGTATTTT. The chain employs TRBV11-2 and TRBJ2-3, with 9 bases that match TRBD2. Per germline, CDR1 SGHAT and CDR2 FQNNGV. V gave up 4 bases and J gave up 4 bases; unmatched junction bases: 15. The length of the CDR3 is 18 residues.

CDR3 loop: CASSLGDRPLNEKLFF. The CDR3 DNA is TGTGCCAGCAGCTTAGGGGACAGGCCCCTTAATGAAAAACTGTTTTTT. The chain links TRBV7-8 to TRBJ1-4; 8 bases are a match to TRBD1. The CDR3 covers 16 residues. Germline CDR1 SGHVS, CDR2 FQNEAQ. Unmatched junction bases numbered 5, after V lost 1 base and J lost 4 bases.

The CDR3 region has the DNA TGTGCCAGCAGCAGGGACAGACAATCTGAAGCTTTCTTT. As protein: CASSRDRQSEAFF. The rearrangement links TRBV7-6 to TRBJ1-1, with 7 bases matching TRBD1. The J segment lost 6 bases and the V segment lost 5 bases, leaving 6 bases of the junction unmatched. Germline CDR1 and CDR2: SGHVS and FNYEAQ. The CDR3 has 13 residues.

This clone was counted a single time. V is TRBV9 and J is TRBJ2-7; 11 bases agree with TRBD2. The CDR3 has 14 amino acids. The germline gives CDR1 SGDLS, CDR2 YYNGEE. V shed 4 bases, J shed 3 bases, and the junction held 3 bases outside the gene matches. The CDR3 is CASSPGTSGYEQYF. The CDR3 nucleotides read TGTGCCAGCAGCCCCGGGACTAGCGGCTACGAGCAGTACTTC.

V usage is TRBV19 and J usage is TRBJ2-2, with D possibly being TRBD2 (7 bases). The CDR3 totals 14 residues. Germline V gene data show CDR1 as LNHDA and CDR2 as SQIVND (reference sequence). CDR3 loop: CASGGQPNTGELFF. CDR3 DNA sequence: TGTGCTTCGGGGGGACAACCGAACACCGGGGAGCTGTTTTTT. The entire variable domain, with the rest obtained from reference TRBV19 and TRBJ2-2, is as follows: DGGITQSPKYLFRKEGQNVTLSCEQNLNHDAMYWYRQDPGQGLRLIYYSQIVNDFQKGDIAEGYSVSREKKESFPLTVTSAQKNPTAFYLCASGGQPNTGELFFGEGSRLTVL.

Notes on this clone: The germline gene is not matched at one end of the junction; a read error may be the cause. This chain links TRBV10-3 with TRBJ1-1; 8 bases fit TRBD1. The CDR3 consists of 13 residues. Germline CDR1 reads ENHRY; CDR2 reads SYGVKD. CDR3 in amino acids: CAISEMQGANCDF. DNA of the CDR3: TGTGCCATCAGTGAGATGCAGGGGGCTAACTGTGACTTT.

CDR3 nucleotides: TGTGCCAGCAGCTTAAACGGGGGGGCCAATGAGCAGTTCTTC. Amino acid sequence: CASSLNGGANEQFF. The genes are TRBV5-4 and TRBJ2-1, with 8 bases aligning to TRBD2. Trimming cost V 2 bases and J 6 bases; bases outside gene matches: 4. CDR3 length: 14 residues. From germline, CDR1 is SGHNT and CDR2 YYREEE (reference sequence).

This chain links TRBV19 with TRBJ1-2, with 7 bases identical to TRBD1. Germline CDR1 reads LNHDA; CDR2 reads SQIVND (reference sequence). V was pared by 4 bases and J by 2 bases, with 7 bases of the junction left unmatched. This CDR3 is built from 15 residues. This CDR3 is CASSSLSTGNYGYTF. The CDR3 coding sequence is TGTGCCAGTAGTAGCCTCTCGACAGGGAACTATGGCTACACCTTC.

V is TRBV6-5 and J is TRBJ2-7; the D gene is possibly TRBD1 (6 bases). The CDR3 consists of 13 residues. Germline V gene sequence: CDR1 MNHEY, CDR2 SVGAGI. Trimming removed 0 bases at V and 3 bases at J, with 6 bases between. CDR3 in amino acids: CASSYSQGYEQYF. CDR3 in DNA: TGTGCCAGCAGTTACTCACAGGGCTACGAGCAGTACTTC.

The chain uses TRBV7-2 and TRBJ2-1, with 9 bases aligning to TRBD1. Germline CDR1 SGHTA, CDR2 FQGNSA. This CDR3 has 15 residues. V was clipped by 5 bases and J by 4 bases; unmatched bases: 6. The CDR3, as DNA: TGTGCCAGCAGCCCAGACAGGGGGGCGTACAATGAGCAGTTCTTC. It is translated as CASSPDRGAYNEQFF.

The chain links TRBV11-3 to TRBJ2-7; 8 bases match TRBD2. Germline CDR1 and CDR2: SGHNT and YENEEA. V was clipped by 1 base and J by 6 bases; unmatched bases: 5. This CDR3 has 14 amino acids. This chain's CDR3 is CASSLAGGRSEQYF. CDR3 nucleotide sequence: TGTGCCAGCAGCTTAGCTGGCGGGAGGAGCGAGCAGTACTTC.

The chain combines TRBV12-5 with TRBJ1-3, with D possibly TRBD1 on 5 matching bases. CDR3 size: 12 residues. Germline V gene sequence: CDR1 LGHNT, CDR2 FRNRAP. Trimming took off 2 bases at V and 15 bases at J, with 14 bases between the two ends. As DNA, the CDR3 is TGTGCTAGTGGTTTGACCCCCGGGACCTCATATTTT. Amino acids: CASGLTPGTSYF.

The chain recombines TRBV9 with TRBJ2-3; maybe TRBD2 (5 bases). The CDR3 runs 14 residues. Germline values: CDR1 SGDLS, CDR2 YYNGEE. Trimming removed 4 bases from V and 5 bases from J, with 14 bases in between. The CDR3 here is CASSPSTRVDTQYF. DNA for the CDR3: TGTGCCAGCAGCCCATCGACGAGGGTAGATACGCAGTATTTT.

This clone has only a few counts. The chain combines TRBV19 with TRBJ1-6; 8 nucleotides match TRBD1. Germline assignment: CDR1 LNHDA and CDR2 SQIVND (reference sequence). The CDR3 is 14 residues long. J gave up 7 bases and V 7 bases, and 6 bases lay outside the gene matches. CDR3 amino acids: CASTPGQANSPLHF. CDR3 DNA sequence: TGTGCCAGTACCCCGGGACAGGCGAATTCACCCCTCCACTTT.